These 5 T cell receptor beta chains originate from one sample sequenced in a study of T cell repertoires in cytomegalovirus infection. These receptors lack a known antigen. TCRdb reanalysed the reads using MiXCR and keeps one entry per CDR3 protein. The sample has some 940,000 distinct CDR3 sequences; about a third are singletons. Specimen: cultured CD8+ T cells from PBMCs, collected from culture after CMV antigen stimulation. The source is a human donor in good health (CMV status not recorded). Some clones in this sample may be carry-over from other donors' samples.

J is TRBJ1-2 and V is TRBV19; no clear D gene. Germline CDR1 and CDR2: LNHDA and SQIVND (reference sequence). The V end lost 7 bases, the J end lost 3 bases, and 6 bases lay between the germline ends. This CDR3 contains 11 residues. This CDR3 is CASITDYGYTF. As DNA, the CDR3 is TGTGCCAGTATCACAGACTATGGCTACACCTTC. Together with reference TRBV19 and TRBJ1-2, the CDR3 gives the full variable domain: DGGITQSPKYLFRKEGQNVTLSCEQNLNHDAMYWYRQDPGQGLRLIYYSQIVNDFQKGDIAEGYSVSREKKESFPLTVTSAQKNPTAFYLCASITDYGYTFGSGTRLTVV.

Only a few counts were recorded for this clonotype. This chain connects TRBV19 to TRBJ2-2; D unresolved. The germline gives CDR1 LNHDA, CDR2 SQIVND (reference sequence). V was shortened by 6 bases and J by 3 bases, with 11 bases between the two germline ends. The CDR3 runs 14 residues. The CDR3 DNA reads TGTGCCAGTAGCCTGCTAACTCACACCGGGGAGCTGTTTTTT. The encoded protein is CASSLLTHTGELFF.

The chain has TRBV7-6 and TRBJ1-2; D uncertain. The V and J ends lost 7 bases and 6 bases respectively, with 15 bases between them. The CDR3 has 13 residues. CDR1 and CDR2 from the germline V gene are SGHVS and FNYEAQ. The DNA of the CDR3 is TGTGCCAGCATCGTAGACGGCGGGAATGGCTACACCTTC. Its translation is CASIVDGGNGYTF.

The V gene is TRBV6-2 or TRBV6-3, the J gene TRBJ2-3; 7 nucleotides match TRBD2. This CDR3 contains 18 residues. Germline CDR1 reads MNHEY; CDR2 reads SVGEGT. Trimming cost V 2 bases and J 0 bases; bases outside gene matches: 11. Here the CDR3 reads CASSYDVRRGISTDTQYF. The CDR3 DNA reads as TGTGCCAGCAGTTACGACGTCAGGCGGGGGATTAGCACAGATACGCAGTATTTT.

This clonotype has ten or more counts. The chain has TRBV6-1 and TRBJ2-2, with a weak D call TRBD2 (6 bases). The CDR3 has 12 amino acids. CDR1 MNHNS and CDR2 SASEGT come from the germline V gene. V lost 6 bases and J lost 6, with 8 bases in between. The CDR3 DNA is TGTGCCAGCAGCGGGGGAGCCGGGGAGCTGTTTTTT. The encoded protein is CASSGGAGELFF.